This T cell receptor (beta chain) is from a study of human T cells and chemical hapten exposure. On the study more broadly: TCR yields per sample varied, mainly owing to small pooled library volume differences. The study's findings and limits: Following DPC sensitization, TCRs present above 1 in 1000 frequency showed no change.

As to time point: healthy volunteer bleed at 6 weeks. Sequencing started from total RNA isolated from unfractionated whole blood. Each cDNA molecule in the library carried unique molecular identifiers. Using its own MiXCR run on the RACE reads, TCRdb lists one record per CDR3 protein. The table has some 77,000 distinct CDR3 sequences, around 9.3% seen once. Regarding this clonotype: Its cognate antigen is unknown.

The ends were cut back, 2 bases at V and 2 bases at J, with 5 bases in the middle. This CDR3 spans 12 amino acids. Germline values: CDR1 SQVTM, CDR2 ANQGSEA. J is TRBJ2-3 and V is TRBV29-1, with no clear D. This TCR came from a female donor in good health. Some clones in this sample may be carry-over from other donors' samples. The source material was whole blood. CDR3: CSVELNTDTQYF. In DNA form, the CDR3 reads TGCAGCGTTGAACTGAACACAGATACGCAGTATTTT.